The rows below give T cell receptor beta chains drawn from one sample of a study of T cell changes during pregnancy in multiple sclerosis. Generated by immunoSEQ multiplex PCR, the TCRdb table keeps only in-frame clones and is missing some. The top ten hold around 1.2% of the sample, which has more than 45,000 clones, just over 85% seen once. This specimen was CD4+ T cells from peripheral blood mononuclear cells, taken in the second trimester of pregnancy. The source is a female donor with multiple sclerosis, enrolled in a pregnancy study. CDR3s include the opening cysteine and the closing phenylalanine or tryptophan. D genes are given only for firm matches.

d_gene: .
j_gene: TRBJ1-2
v_gene: TRBV29-1
CDR3aa: CSVEDQDELDQGVLRGADNYGYTF
CDR3nt: TGCAGCGTTGAAGATCAGGATGAACTCGATCAGGGCGTACTAAGGGGCGCAGATAACTATGGCTACACCTTC

d_gene: TRBD1
j_gene: TRBJ2-6
v_gene: TRBV30
CDR3aa: CAWSSGTGISSGANVLTF
CDR3nt: TGTGCCTGGTCCTCCGGGACAGGAATCTCCTCTGGGGCCAACGTCCTGACTTTC

d_gene: TRBD2
j_gene: TRBJ2-1
v_gene: TRBV10-1
CDR3aa: CASSDNVASGSWEQFF
CDR3nt: TGCGCCAGCAGTGATAATGTGGCTAGCGGGAGCTGGGAGCAGTTCTTC

d_gene: .
j_gene: TRBJ2-1
v_gene: TRBV9
CDR3aa: CASSGPGQTPEQFF
CDR3nt: TGTGCCAGCAGTGGTCCTGGACAGACACCCGAGCAGTTCTTC

d_gene: .
j_gene: TRBJ2-2
v_gene: TRBV7-9
CDR3aa: CASSSRQETTGELFF
CDR3nt: TGTGCCAGCAGCTCGAGACAGGAAACGACCGGGGAGCTGTTTTTT

d_gene: TRBD1
j_gene: TRBJ1-1
v_gene: TRBV5-4
CDR3aa: CASSEQGATEAFF
CDR3nt: TGTGCCAGCAGCGAACAGGGGGCGACTGAAGCTTTCTTT

d_gene: .
j_gene: TRBJ1-5
v_gene: TRBV5-5
CDR3aa: CASSLEWGGPQHF
CDR3nt: TGTGCCAGCAGCTTGGAGTGGGGGGGCCCCCAGCATTTT

d_gene: .
j_gene: TRBJ1-1
v_gene: TRBV11-2
CDR3aa: CASSLVLRVRTEAFF
CDR3nt: TGTGCCAGCAGCTTAGTCTTGAGGGTCAGAACTGAAGCTTTCTTT

d_gene: .
j_gene: TRBJ2-7
v_gene: TRBV19
CDR3aa: CASSVQVNSYEQYF
CDR3nt: TGTGCCAGTAGTGTTCAGGTTAACTCCTACGAGCAGTACTTC

d_gene: TRBD2
j_gene: TRBJ2-7
v_gene: TRBV28
CDR3aa: CASSPLFTSGVAYEQYF
CDR3nt: TGTGCCAGCAGTCCCCTGTTTACTAGCGGTGTCGCCTACGAGCAGTACTTC

d_gene: TRBD2
j_gene: TRBJ2-2
v_gene: TRBV5-4
CDR3aa: CASSLALAGVGNTGELFF
CDR3nt: TGTGCCAGCAGCTTGGCACTAGCGGGAGTAGGGAACACCGGGGAGCTGTTTTTT

d_gene: .
j_gene: TRBJ2-3
v_gene: TRBV5-1
CDR3aa: CASSPGGLSTDTQYF
CDR3nt: TGCGCCAGCAGCCCGGGGGGCCTCAGCACAGATACGCAGTATTTT

d_gene: TRBD1
j_gene: TRBJ1-1
v_gene: TRBV5-6
CDR3aa: CASSSGQGELELAFF
CDR3nt: TGTGCCAGCAGCTCGGGACAGGGCGAATTAGAGTTAGCTTTCTTT